Shown below are 3 T cell receptor beta chains from a single sample sequenced in a study of blood T cell repertoires in COVID-19 (dated by TCRdb to the early 2020s). The library relied on the immunoSEQ multiplex PCR assay. TCRdb provides this immuneACCESS table in a form limited to in-frame rearrangements. Some clones are lacking; in checked studies, under half of them reflect an unresolved V gene, and why the rest are absent is not known. Present in this sample are some 290,000 clones, 88% of which were seen just once. The ten largest clones take up around 10% of the sample. Source material: peripheral blood. These receptors originate from a woman aged 25 to 45 with COVID-19, enrolled during active disease.

Notes on this clone: Within the sample, other DNA sequences also encode this same CDR3. The chain employs TRBV12-3 or TRBV12-4 and TRBJ2-7; a weak D match, TRBD2 (6 bases). The CDR3 is 13 amino acids. The V end was cut by 2 bases, the J end by 2 bases, with 7 bases between. CDR3 DNA: TGTGCCAGCAGTTTACGGACTACCTACGAGCAGTACTTC. It translates to CASSLRTTYEQYF.

Regarding this clone: Other DNA sequences within the sample encode an identical CDR3. This rearrangement joins TRBV5-1 to TRBJ2-1; 8 bases are shared with TRBD2. V trimming: 0 bases; J trimming: 4 bases; junction bases outside the gene matches: 3. The CDR3 has 15 residues. Per the germline V gene, CDR1 is SGHRS and CDR2 is YFSETQ. The CDR3 spells CASSLAGTSYNEQFF. The CDR3 bases are TGCGCCAGCAGCTTGGCCGGGACTAGTTACAATGAGCAGTTCTTC.

The chain is built from TRBV5-6 and TRBJ1-5, with TRBD1 matching 9 bases. The CDR3 covers 18 residues. The V and J ends lost 1 base and 4 bases, in that order; junction bases with no gene match: 12. The germline V gene has CDR1 SGHDT and CDR2 YYEEEE. This CDR3 reads CASSLRVPGQGGNQPQHF. The CDR3 DNA reads TGTGCCAGCAGCTTGAGGGTGCCGGGACAGGGCGGAAATCAGCCCCAGCATTTT.